This T cell receptor (beta chain) was identified in a study of prognosis after radiotherapy for stage I lung cancer. Germline V gene data show CDR1 as SGHTA and CDR2 as FQGNSA. Losses at the gene ends were 1 base for V and 2 bases for J; bases not matched to a gene: 1. The CDR3 has 16 amino acids. Findings and limits, study-wide: In patients who developed distant metastases, Shannon entropy measured after stereotactic body radiation therapy was lower, and baseline Shannon entropy was not associated with metastases.

In its sample, this clonotype was seen many times. Its antigen remains unknown. With two-round multiplex PCR, TCR beta CDR3 sequences were amplified from genomic DNA. TRBV and TRBJ genes each had their own specific primers in first-round PCR. From the multiplex PCR reads, TCRdb called clonotypes with MiXCR, one entry per CDR3 protein. The data show approximately 25,000 distinct CDR3 sequences, with roughly 40% seen just once and roughly a third held by the top ten. This TCR was sampled from a donor over 45 with non-small cell lung cancer. V is TRBV7-2 and J is TRBJ2-3; 12 bases map to TRBD2. The starting material was PBMCs, obtained before or after stereotactic body radiation therapy (not recorded which). For the CDR3, the DNA is TGTGCCAGCAGCTTAGGACTAGCGGGAGTCACAGATACGCAGTATTTT. Protein sequence: CASSLGLAGVTDTQYF.